The next 32 T cell receptor beta chains were all read from a single sample in a study of T cell responses to AZD1222 COVID-19 vaccine. Using immunoSEQ multiplex PCR, the repertoire was profiled, and TCRdb retains in-frame clones only, with some absent. The table shows 150,000 or so clones, with roughly 90% occurring only once. Sequencing used peripheral blood, obtained on day 0 of AZD1222 vaccination. Receptors were obtained from an adult in good health.

The genes are TRBV19 and TRBJ1-5; tentatively, D is TRBD1 (6 bases). The CDR3 consists of 14 residues. Looked up from germline, CDR1 is LNHDA and CDR2 is SQIVND (reference sequence). V was trimmed by 8 bases and J by 0 bases, leaving 11 bases between them. The CDR3 sequence is CASYPTGSNQPQHF. The DNA for the CDR3 is TGTGCCAGTTACCCGACAGGTAGCAATCAGCCCCAGCATTTT.

V usage is TRBV18 and J usage is TRBJ1-1; TRBD1 agrees at 9 bases. CDR1 is KGHSH, CDR2 LQKENI, per germline. The J segment lost 2 bases and the V segment lost 0 bases, leaving 4 bases of the junction unmatched. The CDR3 spans 16 residues. DNA for the CDR3: TGTGCCAGCTCACCACCGGGACAGGGCGTAAACACTGAAGCTTTCTTT. Translation gives CASSPPGQGVNTEAFF.

This chain uses TRBV3-1 (or the pseudogene TRBV3-2) with TRBJ2-7, with D tentatively TRBD1 (6 bases). The V gene's germline CDR1 is LGHDT and CDR2 YNNKEL (reference sequence). The CDR3 length is 15 residues. Trimming stripped 0 bases from V and 2 bases from J, with 11 bases between. CDR3 protein: CASSQDGTPTYEQYF. The CDR3 DNA follows: TGTGCCAGCAGCCAAGATGGGACACCTACCTACGAGCAGTACTTC.

The J gene is TRBJ2-2, the V gene TRBV30, with D perhaps matching TRBD1 (5 bases). Per germline, CDR1 GTSNPN and CDR2 SVGIG (reference sequence). The V end was cut by 3 bases, the J end by 4 bases, with 9 bases between. This CDR3 is built from 13 residues. This CDR3 is CAWRPQGTGELFF. In nucleotides, the CDR3 is TGTGCCTGGAGACCCCAGGGCACCGGGGAGCTGTTTTTT.

The chain recombines TRBV30 with TRBJ2-1, with TRBD2 as a possible D gene (6 bases). With 4 bases removed from V and 4 bases from J, the gap between germline ends came to 11 bases. Germline V gene data show CDR1 as GTSNPN and CDR2 as SVGIG (reference sequence). The CDR3 has 13 amino acids. CDR3: CAWNGGGYNEQFF. Written as DNA, the CDR3 is TGTGCCTGGAATGGTGGGGGGTACAATGAGCAGTTCTTC.

The J gene is TRBJ2-7, the V gene TRBV2, with TRBD2 matching over 14 bases. Germline lookup yields CDR1 SNHLY and CDR2 FYNNEI. This CDR3 has 16 amino acids. V was pared by 5 bases and J by 7 bases, with 10 bases of the junction left unmatched. The chain's CDR3 is CASSLSPGLAGVEQYF. As DNA, the CDR3 is TGTGCCAGCAGTCTCTCGCCGGGACTAGCGGGAGTAGAGCAGTACTTC. Complete variable domain (other parts from reference TRBV2 and TRBJ2-7): EPEVTQTPSHQVTQMGQEVILRCVPISNHLYFYWYRQILGQKVEFLVSFYNNEISEKSEIFDDQFSVERPDGSNFTLKIRSTKLEDSAMYFCASSLSPGLAGVEQYFGPGTRLTVT.

The chain recombines TRBV6-5 with TRBJ2-7, with D possibly being TRBD2 (6 bases). Trimming left V 2 bases short and J 3 bases short, with 11 bases between. The CDR3 totals 14 residues. The germline V gene has CDR1 MNHEY and CDR2 SVGAGI. Here the CDR3 reads CASSYLLGGYEQYF. The CDR3 DNA reads as TGTGCCAGCAGTTACCTACTCGGGGGCTACGAGCAGTACTTC.

This chain joins TRBV7-9 and TRBJ2-5, with 7 positions matching TRBD2. The CDR3 runs 14 residues. Germline trimming cut 5 bases from V and 5 bases from J; bases unmatched to any gene: 8. The germline gives CDR1 SEHNR, CDR2 FQNEAQ (reference sequence). In DNA form, the CDR3 reads TGTGCCAGCAGCCCCCGACTAGCATCCGAGACCCAGTACTTC. This gives the protein CASSPRLASETQYF. Together with reference TRBV7-9 and TRBJ2-5, the CDR3 gives the full variable domain: DTGVSQNPRHKITKRGQNVTFRCDPISEHNRLYWYRQTLGQGPEFLTYFQNEAQLEKSRLLSDRFSAERPKGSFSTLEIQRTEQGDSAMYLCASSPRLASETQYFGPGTRLLVL.

CDR3 residues: CASKQSYNSPLHF. The CDR3 nucleotides read TGTGCCAGCAAGCAGAGCTATAATTCACCCCTCCACTTT. The chain joins TRBV25-1 to TRBJ1-6; D is ambiguous. Trimming shortened V by 7 bases and J by 3 bases, and 7 bases separated the two germline ends. This CDR3 is built from 13 residues. CDR1 and CDR2 from the germline V gene are MGHDK and SYGVNS.

The genes are TRBV5-1 and TRBJ2-7; TRBD1 might be the D (5 bases). Trimming pared 0 bases from V and 3 bases from J, leaving 10 bases between. The CDR3 is made up of 14 amino acids. Germline values: CDR1 SGHRS, CDR2 YFSETQ. The chain's CDR3 is CASSLDQGNYEQYF. DNA for the CDR3: TGCGCCAGCAGCTTGGACCAGGGCAACTACGAGCAGTACTTC.

The V call is TRBV27, the J call TRBJ2-1, with 10 nucleotides matching TRBD2. Germline CDR1 MNHEY, CDR2 SMNVEV (reference sequence). The CDR3 extends over 15 amino acids. Trimming cost V 3 bases and J 2 bases; bases outside gene matches: 1. CDR3 sequence reads: CASSLSGGAYNEQFF. CDR3 nucleotides: TGTGCCAGCAGTTTGAGCGGGGGGGCCTACAATGAGCAGTTCTTC.

This chain links TRBV11-2 with TRBJ2-6; D not resolved. The V gene's germline CDR1 is SGHAT and CDR2 FQNNGV. The V end lost 7 bases, the J end lost 0 bases, and 10 bases lay between the germline ends. The CDR3 is 15 residues long. The CDR3 protein is CASTSDISGANVLTF. The CDR3 DNA is TGTGCCAGCACCTCAGACATCTCTGGGGCCAACGTCCTGACTTTC.

This chain links TRBV27 with TRBJ2-3; TRBD2 matches at 10 bases. The ends lost 6 bases at V and 2 bases at J; junction bases unmatched: 14. This CDR3 region has 18 residues. Germline V gene lookup returns CDR1 MNHEY and CDR2 SMNVEV (reference sequence). The CDR3 bases are TGTGCCAGCAGCCTATCCCGACTAGCGGGTTACTCCACAGATACGCAGTATTTT. It encodes CASSLSRLAGYSTDTQYF.

This clone was counted a single time. The chain employs TRBV6-5 and TRBJ1-1; a possible D gene is TRBD1 (5 bases). The germline V and J ends were trimmed by 6 bases and 1 base, with 12 bases remaining between them. The CDR3 totals 14 residues. Germline V gives CDR1 MNHEY, CDR2 SVGAGI. This CDR3 is CASRRGGSNTEAFF. The CDR3 bases are TGTGCCAGCAGGCGGGGGGGATCGAACACTGAAGCTTTCTTT.

This chain uses TRBV19 with TRBJ1-1, with TRBD1 identical over 9 bases. V trimming: 5 bases; J trimming: 3 bases; junction bases outside the gene matches: 7. The CDR3 loop spans 15 amino acids. Looked up from germline, CDR1 is LNHDA and CDR2 is SQIVND (reference sequence). CDR3 DNA: TGTGCCAGTAGTCTTGGGACAGGGCGGTACACTGAAGCTTTCTTT. Residues: CASSLGTGRYTEAFF.

V usage is TRBV10-1 and J usage is TRBJ1-5; no reliable D call. Germline V gene sequence: CDR1 WNHNN, CDR2 SYGVQD (reference sequence). The CDR3 totals 16 residues. Trimming shortened V by 3 bases and J by 0 bases, and 12 bases separated the two germline ends. CDR3 nucleotides: TGCGCCAGCAGTGATCGGGATGAACATAGCAATCAGCCCCAGCATTTT. It is translated as CASSDRDEHSNQPQHF.

This sequence joins TRBV7-9 and TRBJ2-5; TRBD2 aligns across 8 bases. J was trimmed by 5 bases and V by 1 base; bases with no gene match: 6. CDR1 is SEHNR and CDR2 is FQNEAQ in the germline V gene (reference sequence). The CDR3 has 15 residues. This CDR3 is CASSLGYSGDETQYF. CDR3 DNA: TGTGCCAGCAGCTTAGGTTATAGCGGGGATGAGACCCAGTACTTC.

V is TRBV7-2 and J is TRBJ1-2, with 8 bases aligning to TRBD1. Per germline, CDR1 SGHTA and CDR2 FQGNSA. V lost 5 bases and J lost 7; bases outside the gene matches: 9. This CDR3 has 14 amino acids. The CDR3, as DNA: TGTGCCAGCAGCCCCCTCCAGGGGGCGGTTGGCTACACCTTC. Protein sequence: CASSPLQGAVGYTF.

V gene TRBV19 combines with J gene TRBJ2-7, with 7 bases lining up with TRBD2. The CDR3 spans 14 residues. V lost 4 bases to trimming and J lost 3 bases; unmatched junction nucleotides: 6. Germline CDR1 reads LNHDA; CDR2 reads SQIVND (reference sequence). CDR3 coding DNA: TGTGCCAGTAGTACGCGGGGGTCAGGCTACGAGCAGTACTTC. Protein: CASSTRGSGYEQYF.

This clone was detected only once. The CDR3 spells CATRWGGGSTDTQYF. CDR3 in DNA: TGTGCCACCAGGTGGGGCGGGGGCAGCACAGATACGCAGTATTTT. The chain uses TRBV15 and TRBJ2-3, with TRBD2 as a possible D gene (7 bases). CDR1 is LNHNV and CDR2 is YYDKDF in the germline V gene (reference sequence). V shed 6 bases and J shed 0 bases, with 13 bases lying between them. The CDR3 length is 15 residues.

V usage is TRBV4-1 and J usage is TRBJ1-2, with D unclear. V lost 0 bases to trimming and J lost 4 bases, with 18 bases between them. The CDR3 spans 17 residues. Germline V gene sequence: CDR1 MGHRA, CDR2 YSYEKL. The CDR3 DNA follows: TGCGCCAGCAGCCAAGACCCCCGACGAGAACAAATCTATGGCTACACCTTC. Encoded protein: CASSQDPRREQIYGYTF.

This chain connects TRBV6-5 to TRBJ2-3; 9 bases align to TRBD1. Looked up from germline, CDR1 is MNHEY and CDR2 is SVGAGI. The CDR3 consists of 15 residues. Trimming took 4 bases from V and 4 from J; bases not matched to a gene: 6. This CDR3 is CASSSGQGKSDTQYF. CDR3 DNA: TGTGCCAGCAGTTCAGGACAGGGGAAATCAGATACGCAGTATTTT.

The chain recombines TRBV6-5 with TRBJ2-3, with a weak D call TRBD2 (6 bases). The CDR3 consists of 13 residues. Trimming took 7 bases from V and 1 from J, leaving 9 bases between them. Germline V lookup: CDR1 MNHEY, CDR2 SVGAGI. CDR3 loop: CASNRRGTDTQYF. For the CDR3, the DNA is TGTGCCAGCAATCGGAGGGGCACAGATACGCAGTATTTT.

The chain employs TRBV28 and TRBJ1-5; tentative D call: TRBD1 (5 bases). The CDR3 is 14 amino acids. V lost 5 bases and J 13 bases, leaving 21 bases between the germline ends. Germline V CDR1 and CDR2: MDHEN, SYDVKM. CDR3 sequence: CASSTGSARGSQHF. Written as DNA, the CDR3 is TGTGCCAGCAGTACTGGGTCGGCGCGGGGGTCTCAGCATTTT.

This rearrangement joins TRBV28 to TRBJ1-4; tentatively, D is TRBD1 (6 bases). The germline V gene has CDR1 MDHEN and CDR2 SYDVKM. The CDR3 covers 15 residues. Trimming took off 6 bases at V and 8 bases at J, with 19 bases between the two ends. The CDR3 coding sequence is TGTGCCAGCAGGGATTTACAGGGTATAGGCGAAAAACTGTTTTTT. This translates into CASRDLQGIGEKLFF.

The V gene is TRBV10-2, the J gene TRBJ1-2; TRBD1 matches 7 bases. CDR1 WSHSY and CDR2 SAAADI come from the germline V gene. This CDR3 region has 13 residues. After removal of 10 bases from V and 8 bases from J, the junction contained 13 bases not matched to a gene. The CDR3 spells CATSTGQSGGYTF. The DNA of the CDR3 is TGCGCCACCTCCACGGGACAGTCTGGGGGCTACACCTTC.

The chain recombines TRBV11-3 with TRBJ2-3, with 9 bases matching TRBD2. Germline values: CDR1 SGHNT, CDR2 YENEEA. V was pared by 0 bases and J by 3 bases, with 4 bases of the junction left unmatched. This CDR3 is 16 amino acids long. In DNA form, the CDR3 reads TGTGCCAGCAGCTTAGATCTTAGCGGGGGTACAGATACGCAGTATTTT. The encoded protein is CASSLDLSGGTDTQYF. Variable domain in full (rest from reference TRBV11-3 and TRBJ2-3): EAGVVQSPRYKIIEKKQPVAFWCNPISGHNTLYWYLQNLGQGPELLIRYENEEAVDDSQLPKDRFSAERLKGVDSTLKIQPAELGDSAVYLCASSLDLSGGTDTQYFGPGTRLTVL.

The genes are TRBV4-3 and TRBJ2-7; the match to TRBD1 covers 10 bases. The CDR3 has 15 amino acids. V dropped 3 bases and J dropped 2; count of bases not matched to a gene: 4. In germline, CDR1 is LGHNA, CDR2 YSLEER. CDR3 coding DNA: TGCGCCAGCAGCCACTCCGGGACAGGGGCCTACGAGCAGTACTTC. Residues: CASSHSGTGAYEQYF.

The chain couples TRBV29-1 to TRBJ2-3; D is ambiguous. Trimming left V 7 bases short and J 2 bases short, with 10 bases between. The germline gives CDR1 SQVTM, CDR2 ANQGSEA. The CDR3 sequence is 12 residues long. CDR3 coding DNA: TGCAGCGGGAGAGTATCCACAGATACGCAGTATTTT. Translation: CSGRVSTDTQYF.

This rearrangement joins TRBV5-6 to TRBJ2-1; D gene unclear. There are 17 residues in the CDR3. Between the trimmed V and J ends, which lost 0 bases and 0 bases, there was a span of 13 bases. Germline V gene sequence: CDR1 SGHDT, CDR2 YYEEEE. The CDR3 protein is CASSLGPASSSYNEQFF. CDR3 DNA: TGTGCCAGCAGCTTGGGGCCGGCGAGCAGCTCCTACAATGAGCAGTTCTTC.

This clone was seen only once. The chain combines TRBV2 with TRBJ2-1; 8 nucleotides match TRBD2. Trimming cost V 6 bases and J 10 bases; bases outside gene matches: 17. Germline-derived CDR1 and CDR2 are SNHLY and FYNNEI. The CDR3 has 16 residues. The CDR3 DNA is TGTGCCAGCAGCCGAAGGTTAGCGGGGCTCCGAATGGAGCAGTTCTTC. Translation: CASSRRLAGLRMEQFF.

CDR3 bases: TGCGCCAGCAGCCTTAGCGTAGGATTGAACACCGGGGAGCTGTTTTTT. Protein product: CASSLSVGLNTGELFF. The chain couples TRBV5-1 to TRBJ2-2; TRBD2 is a possible D gene (5 bases). CDR1 is SGHRS and CDR2 is YFSETQ in the germline V gene. The CDR3 is made up of 16 amino acids. V was clipped by 4 bases and J by 1 base, with 14 bases between them.